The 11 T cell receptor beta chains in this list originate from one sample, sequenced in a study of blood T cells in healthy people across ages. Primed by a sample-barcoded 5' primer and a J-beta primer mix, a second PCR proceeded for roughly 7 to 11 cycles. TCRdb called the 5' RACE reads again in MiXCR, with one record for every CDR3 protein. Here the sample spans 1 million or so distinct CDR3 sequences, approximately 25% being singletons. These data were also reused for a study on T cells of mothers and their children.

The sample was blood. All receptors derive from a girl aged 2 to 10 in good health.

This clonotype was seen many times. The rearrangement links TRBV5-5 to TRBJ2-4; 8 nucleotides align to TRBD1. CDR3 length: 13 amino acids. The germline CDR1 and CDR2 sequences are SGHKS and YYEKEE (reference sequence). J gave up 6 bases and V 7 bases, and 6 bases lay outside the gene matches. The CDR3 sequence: CASSQGAGNIQYF. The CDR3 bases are TGTGCCAGCTCCCAGGGGGCAGGAAACATTCAGTACTTC.

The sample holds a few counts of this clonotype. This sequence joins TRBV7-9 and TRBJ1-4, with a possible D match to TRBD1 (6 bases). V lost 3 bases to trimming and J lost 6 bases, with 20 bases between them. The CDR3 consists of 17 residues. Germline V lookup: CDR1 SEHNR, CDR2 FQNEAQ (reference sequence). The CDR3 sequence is CASSFQPGHRADEKLFF. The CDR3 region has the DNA TGTGCCAGCAGCTTTCAGCCGGGACACCGGGCTGATGAAAAACTGTTTTTT.

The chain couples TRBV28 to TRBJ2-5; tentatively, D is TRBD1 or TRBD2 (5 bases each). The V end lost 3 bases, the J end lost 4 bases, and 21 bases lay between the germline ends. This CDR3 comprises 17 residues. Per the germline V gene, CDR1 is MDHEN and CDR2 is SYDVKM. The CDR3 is CASSFWLGHAEVETQYF. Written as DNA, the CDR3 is TGTGCCAGCAGTTTTTGGCTCGGACATGCGGAGGTAGAGACCCAGTACTTC.

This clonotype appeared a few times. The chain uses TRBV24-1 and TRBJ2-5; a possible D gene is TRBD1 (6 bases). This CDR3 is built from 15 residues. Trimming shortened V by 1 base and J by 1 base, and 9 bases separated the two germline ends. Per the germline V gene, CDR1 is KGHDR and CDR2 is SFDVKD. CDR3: CATSDFRRGQETQYF. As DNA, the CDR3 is TGTGCCACCAGTGATTTTCGCAGGGGCCAAGAGACCCAGTACTTC.

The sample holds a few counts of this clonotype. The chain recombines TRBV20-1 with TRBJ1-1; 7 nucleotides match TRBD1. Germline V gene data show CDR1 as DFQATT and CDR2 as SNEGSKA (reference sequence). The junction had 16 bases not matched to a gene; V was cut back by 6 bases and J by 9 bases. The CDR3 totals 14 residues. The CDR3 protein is CSAISSGGTEKAFF. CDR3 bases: TGCAGTGCCATTTCGAGCGGCGGGACAGAGAAAGCTTTCTTT.

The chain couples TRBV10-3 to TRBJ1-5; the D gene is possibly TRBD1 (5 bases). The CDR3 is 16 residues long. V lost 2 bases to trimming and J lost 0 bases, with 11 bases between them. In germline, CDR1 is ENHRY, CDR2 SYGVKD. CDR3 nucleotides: TGTGCCATCAGTGAGCCGGGACTTTATAGCAATCAGCCCCAGCATTTT. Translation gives CAISEPGLYSNQPQHF.

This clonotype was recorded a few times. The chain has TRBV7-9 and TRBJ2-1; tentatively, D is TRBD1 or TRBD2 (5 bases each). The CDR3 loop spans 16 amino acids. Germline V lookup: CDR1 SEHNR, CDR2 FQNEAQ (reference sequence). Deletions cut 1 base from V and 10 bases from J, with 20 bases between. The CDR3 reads CASSLDNWGNLSEQFF. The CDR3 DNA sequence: TGTGCCAGCAGCTTAGATAACTGGGGGAACCTTTCCGAGCAGTTCTTC.

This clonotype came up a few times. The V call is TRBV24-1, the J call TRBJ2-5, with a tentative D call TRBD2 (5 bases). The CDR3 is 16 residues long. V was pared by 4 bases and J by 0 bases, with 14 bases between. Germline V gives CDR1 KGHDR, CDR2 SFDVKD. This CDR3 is CATSEGFGINQETQYF. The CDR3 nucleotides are TGTGCCACCAGTGAAGGGTTCGGGATTAACCAAGAGACCCAGTACTTC.

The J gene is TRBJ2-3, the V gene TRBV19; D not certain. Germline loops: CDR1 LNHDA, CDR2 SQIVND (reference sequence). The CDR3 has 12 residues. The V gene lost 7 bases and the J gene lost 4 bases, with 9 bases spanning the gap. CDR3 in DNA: TGTGCCAGTACGAGTTCAGCAGATACGCAGTATTTT. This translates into CASTSSADTQYF.

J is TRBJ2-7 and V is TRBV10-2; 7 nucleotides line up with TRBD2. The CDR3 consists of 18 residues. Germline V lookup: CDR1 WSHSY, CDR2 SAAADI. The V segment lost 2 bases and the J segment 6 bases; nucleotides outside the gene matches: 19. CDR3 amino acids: CASSEPITLAGPGSEQYF. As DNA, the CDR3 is TGCGCCAGCAGTGAGCCCATAACCTTAGCGGGCCCCGGGAGCGAGCAGTACTTC.

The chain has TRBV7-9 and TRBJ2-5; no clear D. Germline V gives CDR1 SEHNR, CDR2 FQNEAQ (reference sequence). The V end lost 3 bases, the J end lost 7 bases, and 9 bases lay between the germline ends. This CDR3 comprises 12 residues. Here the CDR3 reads CASSFSDSTQYF. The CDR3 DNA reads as TGTGCCAGCAGCTTTTCCGACTCGACCCAGTACTTC.